This T cell receptor (beta chain) was sequenced during a study of blood T cell repertoires in COVID-19. About the research overall: The United States, Italy and Spain were the sources of the acute and convalescent COVID-19 samples.

Only in-frame clones appear in the TCRdb table, and some are missing; sequencing was by immunoSEQ multiplex PCR. The table has under 45,000 clones, around four fifths seen once. Germline CDR1 reads SGHAT; CDR2 reads FQNNGV. The junction had 10 bases not matched to a gene; V was cut back by 4 bases and J by 5 bases. This CDR3 is 15 amino acids long. The sequenced sample was peripheral blood. The V call is TRBV11-2, the J call TRBJ2-5, with 7 bases matching TRBD1. The clonotype comes from an elderly woman with active or convalescent COVID-19. The CDR3 DNA reads TGTGCCAGCAGCTCACCAGGCAGGGGGTTGGAGACCCAGTACTTC. Protein: CASSSPGRGLETQYF. Combining the CDR3 with reference TRBV11-2 and TRBJ2-5 gives the whole variable domain EAGVAQSPRYKIIEKRQSVAFWCNPISGHATLYWYQQILGQGPKLLIQFQNNGVVDDSQLPKDRFSAERLKGVDSTLKIQPAKLEDSAVYLCASSSPGRGLETQYFGPGTRLLVL.